Given below is one T cell receptor (beta chain) in context. In the authors' methods: Reference gene primer amplification in the assay estimated nucleated cell counts. TCRdb's table, derived via immunoSEQ multiplex PCR, lists solely in-frame clones and lacks some. V and J calls and clone size are given by that table; D and trimming were obtained from the DNA. The sample includes approximately 110,000 clones, over 70% of them seen just once. The V gene's germline CDR1 is LNHDA and CDR2 SQIVND (reference sequence). The CDR3 spans 15 residues. J gave up 3 bases and V 4 bases, and 4 bases lay outside the gene matches. The sample originates from a study of blood T cell repertoires in COVID-19. Background on the study: Material from acute and convalescent COVID-19 was sourced from the United States, Italy and Spain. The analysed material was cDNA or gDNA that came from T cells, B-cell-depleted T cells, or PBMCs.

The origin of this receptor is a woman between 65 and 79 years old with acute or convalescent COVID-19. The sample taken for sequencing was peripheral blood. The rearrangement joins TRBV19 to TRBJ1-2; TRBD1 matches 11 bases. The CDR3, as DNA: TGTGCCAGTAGTACCCAGGGACAGGGGGACTATGGCTACACCTTC. It codes for CASSTQGQGDYGYTF.